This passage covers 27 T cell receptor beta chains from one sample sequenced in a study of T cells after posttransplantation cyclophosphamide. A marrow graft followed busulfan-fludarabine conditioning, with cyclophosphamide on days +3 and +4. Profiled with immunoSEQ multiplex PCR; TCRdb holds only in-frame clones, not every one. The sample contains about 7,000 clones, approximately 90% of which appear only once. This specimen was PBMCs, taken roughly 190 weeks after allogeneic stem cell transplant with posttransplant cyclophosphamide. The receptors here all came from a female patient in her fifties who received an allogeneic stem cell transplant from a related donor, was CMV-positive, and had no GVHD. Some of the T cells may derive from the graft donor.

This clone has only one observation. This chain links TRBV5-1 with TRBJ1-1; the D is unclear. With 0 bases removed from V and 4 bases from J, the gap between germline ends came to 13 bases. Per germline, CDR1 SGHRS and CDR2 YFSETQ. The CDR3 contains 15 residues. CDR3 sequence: CASSLGTPRGTEAFF. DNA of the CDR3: TGCGCCAGCAGCTTGGGAACACCTCGAGGCACTGAAGCTTTCTTT. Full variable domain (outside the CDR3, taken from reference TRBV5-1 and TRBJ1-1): KAGVTQTPRYLIKTRGQQVTLSCSPISGHRSVSWYQQTPGQGLQFLFEYFSETQRNKGNFPGRFSGRQFSNSRSEMNVSTLELGDSALYLCASSLGTPRGTEAFFGQGTRLTVV.

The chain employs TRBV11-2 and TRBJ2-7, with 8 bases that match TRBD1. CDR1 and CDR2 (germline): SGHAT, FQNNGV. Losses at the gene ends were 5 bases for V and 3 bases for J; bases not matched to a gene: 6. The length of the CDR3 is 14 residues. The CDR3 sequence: CASSLDRVSYEQYF. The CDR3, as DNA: TGTGCCAGCAGCCTGGACAGGGTTAGCTACGAGCAGTACTTC.

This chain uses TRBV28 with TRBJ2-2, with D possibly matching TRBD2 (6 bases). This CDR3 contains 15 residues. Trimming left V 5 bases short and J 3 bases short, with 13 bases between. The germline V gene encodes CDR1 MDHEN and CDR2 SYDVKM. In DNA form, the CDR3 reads TGTGCCAGCAGTCCGTTAGCGGAATACACCGGGGAGCTGTTTTTT. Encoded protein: CASSPLAEYTGELFF.

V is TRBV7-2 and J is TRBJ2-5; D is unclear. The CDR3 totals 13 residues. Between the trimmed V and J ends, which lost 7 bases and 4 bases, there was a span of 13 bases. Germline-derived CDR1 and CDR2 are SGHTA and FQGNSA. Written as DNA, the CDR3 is TGTGCCAGCACCGTCCAGTCCCGAGAGACCCAGTACTTC. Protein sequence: CASTVQSRETQYF.

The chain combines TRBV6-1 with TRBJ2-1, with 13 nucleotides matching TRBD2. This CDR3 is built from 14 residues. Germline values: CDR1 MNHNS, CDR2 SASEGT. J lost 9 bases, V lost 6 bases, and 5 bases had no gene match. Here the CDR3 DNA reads TGTGCCAGCAGCCTACTAGCGGGAGGGGCTGAGCAGTTCTTC. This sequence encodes CASSLLAGGAEQFF.

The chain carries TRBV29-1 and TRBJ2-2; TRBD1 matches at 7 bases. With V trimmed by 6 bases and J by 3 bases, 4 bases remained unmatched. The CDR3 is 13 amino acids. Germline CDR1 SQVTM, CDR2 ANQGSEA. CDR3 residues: CSVTTGDTGELFF. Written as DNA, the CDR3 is TGCAGCGTCACCACAGGGGACACCGGGGAGCTGTTTTTT.

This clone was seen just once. As DNA, the CDR3 is TGTGCCAGCAGCCCGCGACTAGCGGGAGCGCATACGCAGTATTTT. It translates to CASSPRLAGAHTQYF. The chain joins TRBV11-3 to TRBJ2-3; the match to TRBD2 covers 12 bases. The CDR3 is 15 residues long. Germline CDR1 and CDR2: SGHNT and YENEEA. Trimming took 5 bases from V and 7 from J; bases not matched to a gene: 7.

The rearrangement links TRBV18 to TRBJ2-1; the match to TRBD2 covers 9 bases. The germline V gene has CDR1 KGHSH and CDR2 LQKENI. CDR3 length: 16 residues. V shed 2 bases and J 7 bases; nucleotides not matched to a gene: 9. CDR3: CASSPVLAGFDNEQFF. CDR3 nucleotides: TGTGCCAGCTCACCAGTCCTAGCGGGATTTGATAATGAGCAGTTCTTC.

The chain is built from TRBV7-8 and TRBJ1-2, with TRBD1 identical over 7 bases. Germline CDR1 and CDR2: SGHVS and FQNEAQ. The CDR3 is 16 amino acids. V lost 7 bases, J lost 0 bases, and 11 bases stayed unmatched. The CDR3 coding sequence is TGTGCCAGCAAGCCCATTCCAGGGGGTACTAACTATGGCTACACCTTC. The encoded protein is CASKPIPGGTNYGYTF.

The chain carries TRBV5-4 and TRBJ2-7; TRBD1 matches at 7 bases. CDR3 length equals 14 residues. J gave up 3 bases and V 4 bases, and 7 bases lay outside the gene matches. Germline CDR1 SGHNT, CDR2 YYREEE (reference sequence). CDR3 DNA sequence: TGTGCCAGCAGCCGGGACAGCCTAATCTACGAGCAGTACTTC. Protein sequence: CASSRDSLIYEQYF.

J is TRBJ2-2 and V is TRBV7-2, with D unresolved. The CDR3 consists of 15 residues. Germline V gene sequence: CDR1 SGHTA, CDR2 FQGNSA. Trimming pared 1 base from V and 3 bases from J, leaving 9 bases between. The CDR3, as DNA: TGTGCCAGCAGCTTAGACAGACCCGACACCGGGGAGCTGTTTTTT. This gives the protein CASSLDRPDTGELFF.

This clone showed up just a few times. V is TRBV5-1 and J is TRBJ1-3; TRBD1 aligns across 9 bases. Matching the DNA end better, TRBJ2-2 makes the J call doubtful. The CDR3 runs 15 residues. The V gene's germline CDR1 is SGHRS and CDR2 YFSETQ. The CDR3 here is CASYYLGQGSGELFF. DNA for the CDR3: TGCGCCAGCTATTACCTCGGACAGGGGTCCGGGGAGCTGTTTTTT.

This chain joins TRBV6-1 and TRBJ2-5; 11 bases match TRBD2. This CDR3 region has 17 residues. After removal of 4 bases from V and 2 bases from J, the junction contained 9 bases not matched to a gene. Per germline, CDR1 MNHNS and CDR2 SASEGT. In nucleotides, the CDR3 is TGTGCCAGCAGTGTCCTAGCGGGAGGTTTGGCACAAGAGACCCAGTACTTC. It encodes CASSVLAGGLAQETQYF.

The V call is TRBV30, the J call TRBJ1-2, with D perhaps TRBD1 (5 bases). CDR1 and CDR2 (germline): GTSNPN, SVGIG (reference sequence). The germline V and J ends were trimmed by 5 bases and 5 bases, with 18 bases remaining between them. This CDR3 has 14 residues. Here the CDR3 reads CAWAPTAPFYGYTF. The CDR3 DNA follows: TGTGCCTGGGCCCCGACAGCCCCATTTTATGGCTACACCTTC.

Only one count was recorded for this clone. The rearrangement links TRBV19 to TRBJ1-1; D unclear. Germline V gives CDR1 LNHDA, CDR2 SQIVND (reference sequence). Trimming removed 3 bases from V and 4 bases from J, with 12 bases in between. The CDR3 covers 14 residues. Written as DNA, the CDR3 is TGTGCCAGTAGTATCTCAGCGAGGAGCACTGAAGCTTTCTTT. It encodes CASSISARSTEAFF.

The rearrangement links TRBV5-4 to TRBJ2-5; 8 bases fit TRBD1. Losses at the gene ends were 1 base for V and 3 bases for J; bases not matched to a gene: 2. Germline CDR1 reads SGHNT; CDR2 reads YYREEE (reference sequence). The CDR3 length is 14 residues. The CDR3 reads CASSLRTGKETQYF. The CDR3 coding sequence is TGTGCCAGCAGCTTGAGGACAGGGAAAGAGACCCAGTACTTC.

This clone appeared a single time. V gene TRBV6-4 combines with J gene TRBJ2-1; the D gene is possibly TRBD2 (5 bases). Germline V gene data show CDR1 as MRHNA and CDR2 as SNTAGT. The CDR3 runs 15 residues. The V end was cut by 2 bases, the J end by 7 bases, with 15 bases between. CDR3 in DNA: TGTGCCAGCAGTGACCGGGCTGGACGGGGAAATGAGCAGTTCTTC. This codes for CASSDRAGRGNEQFF.

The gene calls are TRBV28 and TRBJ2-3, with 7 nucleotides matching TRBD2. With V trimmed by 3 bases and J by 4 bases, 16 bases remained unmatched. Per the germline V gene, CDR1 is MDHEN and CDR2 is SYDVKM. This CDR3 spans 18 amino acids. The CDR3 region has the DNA TGTGCCAGCAGTTTGGGGGTTACACGCGGGAGTGGGGCAGATACGCAGTATTTT. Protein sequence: CASSLGVTRGSGADTQYF.

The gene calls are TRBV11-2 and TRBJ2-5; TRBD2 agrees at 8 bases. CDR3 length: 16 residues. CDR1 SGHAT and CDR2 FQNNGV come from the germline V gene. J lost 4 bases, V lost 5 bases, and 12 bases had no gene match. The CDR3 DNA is TGTGCCAGCAGCCTCGAAGCGGGACTAGAGGGAGAGACCCAGTACTTC. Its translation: CASSLEAGLEGETQYF.

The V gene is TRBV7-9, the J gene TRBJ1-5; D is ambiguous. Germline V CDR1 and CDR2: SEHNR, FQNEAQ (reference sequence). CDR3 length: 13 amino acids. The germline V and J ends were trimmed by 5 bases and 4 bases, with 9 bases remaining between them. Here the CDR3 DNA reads TGTGCCAGCAGCCCCGGGGTTAATCAGCCCCAGCATTTT. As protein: CASSPGVNQPQHF.

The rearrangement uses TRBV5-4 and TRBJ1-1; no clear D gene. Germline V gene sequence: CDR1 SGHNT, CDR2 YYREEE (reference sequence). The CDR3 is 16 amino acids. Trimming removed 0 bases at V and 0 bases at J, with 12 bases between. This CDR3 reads CASSLARVEVNTEAFF. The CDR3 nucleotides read TGTGCCAGCAGCTTGGCTCGGGTCGAGGTGAACACTGAAGCTTTCTTT.

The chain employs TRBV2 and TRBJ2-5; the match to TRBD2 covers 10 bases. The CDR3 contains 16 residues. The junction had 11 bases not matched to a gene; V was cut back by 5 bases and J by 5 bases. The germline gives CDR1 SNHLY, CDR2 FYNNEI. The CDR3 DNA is TGTGCCAGCAGTAAGGGGGGTAGCGGGAGGCGTGAGACCCAGTACTTC. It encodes CASSKGGSGRRETQYF.

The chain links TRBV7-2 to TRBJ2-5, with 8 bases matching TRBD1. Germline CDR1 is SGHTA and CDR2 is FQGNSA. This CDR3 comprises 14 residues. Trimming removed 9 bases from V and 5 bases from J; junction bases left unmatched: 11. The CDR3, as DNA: TGTGCCAGTAGGGGAGACAGGGGTGGGGAGACCCAGTACTTC. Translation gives CASRGDRGGETQYF. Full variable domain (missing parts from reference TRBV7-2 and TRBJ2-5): GAGVSQSPSNKVTEKGKDVELRCDPISGHTALYWYRQSLGQGLEFLIYFQGNSAPDKSGLPSDRFSAERTGGSVSTLTIQRTQQEDSAVYLCASRGDRGGETQYFGPGTRLLVL.

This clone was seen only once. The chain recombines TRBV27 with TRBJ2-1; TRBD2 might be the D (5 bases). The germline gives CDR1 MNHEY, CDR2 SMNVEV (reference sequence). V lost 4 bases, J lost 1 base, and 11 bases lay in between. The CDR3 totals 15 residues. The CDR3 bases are TGTGCCAGCAGTTCAAGTCTAGCATCCTACAATGAGCAGTTCTTC. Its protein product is CASSSSLASYNEQFF.

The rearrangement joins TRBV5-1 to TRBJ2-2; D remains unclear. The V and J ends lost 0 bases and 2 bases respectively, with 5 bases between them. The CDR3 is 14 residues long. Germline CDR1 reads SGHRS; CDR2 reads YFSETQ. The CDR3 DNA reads TGCGCCAGCAGCTTGGAGCCTAACACCGGGGAGCTGTTTTTT. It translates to CASSLEPNTGELFF.

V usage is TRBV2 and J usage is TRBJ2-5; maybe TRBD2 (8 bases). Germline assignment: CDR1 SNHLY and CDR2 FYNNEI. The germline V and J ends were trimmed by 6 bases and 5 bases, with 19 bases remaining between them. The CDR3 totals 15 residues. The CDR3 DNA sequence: TGTGCCAGCAGCCCCAGGGGGACTAGGGGGGAGACCCAGTACTTC. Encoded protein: CASSPRGTRGETQYF.

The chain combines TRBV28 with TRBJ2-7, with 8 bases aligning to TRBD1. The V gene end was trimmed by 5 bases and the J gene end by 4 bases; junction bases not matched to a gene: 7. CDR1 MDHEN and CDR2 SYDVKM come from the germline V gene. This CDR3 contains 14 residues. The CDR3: CASSADRGWYEQYF. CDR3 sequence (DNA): TGTGCCAGCAGTGCCGACAGGGGATGGTACGAGCAGTACTTC.